Below, one T cell receptor (beta chain) is given with its context. Its antigen is not known. The data originate from a study of T-cell reconstitution after alpha-beta-depleted transplantation in children. A library of TCRbeta sequences, prepared with unique molecular identifiers, was generated. One entry per CDR3 protein results from TCRdb running MiXCR on the PCR reads. This table has over 100,000 distinct CDR3 sequences, about 6.8% appearing once. The CDR3 covers 18 residues. J was trimmed by 2 bases and V by 5 bases; bases with no gene match: 16. The germline gives CDR1 SGHVS, CDR2 FQNEAQ. Study results and limitations: After transplant, high TCRbeta diversity at day 60 in some patients arose from surviving recipient T cells and thymic progenitors. T-cell numbers and diversity one year post-transplant derived largely from freshly generated T cells. About two months after transplant, alpha-beta T cells reportedly came from several hundred expanded graft clones.

The chain carries TRBV7-8 and TRBJ2-3, with TRBD2 identical over 7 bases. The source of this sequence is a boy aged 2-15 years with acute lymphoblastic leukemia, due to receive a stem cell transplant. Sequencing was performed on PBMCs, taken before TCRalphabeta/CD19-depleted stem cell transplant. This chain's CDR3 is CASSPFFRRGGSTDTQYF. As DNA, the CDR3 is TGTGCCAGCAGCCCCTTTTTTAGGAGGGGAGGGTCCACAGATACGCAGTATTTT.